Sequencing of this T cell receptor beta chain was carried out in a study of identical twins. Study-level points and caveats: Within beta out-of-frame sequences, the excess sharing observed between twins was weaker. Abundant beta clonotypes from cord blood bore fewer insertions; memory repertoires lacked this pattern.

All donors comprised healthy Caucasians. About this clonotype itself: The antigen is unknown.

TCRdb passed the 5' RACE reads through MiXCR, listing each CDR3 protein once. The sample lists some 320,000 distinct CDR3 sequences, more than 9% occurring once. The V end lost 0 bases, the J end lost 1 base, and 10 bases lay between the germline ends. The germline V gene encodes CDR1 SGDLS and CDR2 YYNGEE. There are 15 residues in the CDR3. The same specimen was also included in a second study, on yellow fever vaccine responses in identical twins.

The chain couples TRBV9 to TRBJ1-1; D is perhaps TRBD1 (6 bases). This TCR derives from a woman aged 18 to 35 in good health. Sequenced: CD8+ T cells sorted from blood. The CDR3 reads CASSVARGANTEAFF. The CDR3 DNA reads TGTGCCAGCAGCGTAGCTCGGGGGGCGAACACTGAAGCTTTCTTT.